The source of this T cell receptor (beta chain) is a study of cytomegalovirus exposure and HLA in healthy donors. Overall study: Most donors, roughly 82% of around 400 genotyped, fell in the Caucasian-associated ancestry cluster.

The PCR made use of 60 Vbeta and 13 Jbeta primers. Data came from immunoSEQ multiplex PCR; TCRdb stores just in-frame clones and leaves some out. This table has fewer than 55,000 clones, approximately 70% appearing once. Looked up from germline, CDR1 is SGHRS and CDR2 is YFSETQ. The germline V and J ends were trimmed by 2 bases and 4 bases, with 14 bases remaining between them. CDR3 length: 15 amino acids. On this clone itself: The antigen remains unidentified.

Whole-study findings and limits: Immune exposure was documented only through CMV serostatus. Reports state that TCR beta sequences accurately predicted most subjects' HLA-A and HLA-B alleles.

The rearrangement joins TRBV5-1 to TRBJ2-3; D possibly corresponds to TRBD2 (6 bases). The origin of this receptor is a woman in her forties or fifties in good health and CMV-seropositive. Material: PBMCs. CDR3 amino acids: CASSFTGDSPDTQYF. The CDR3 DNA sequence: TGCGCCAGCAGCTTTACGGGGGACTCTCCAGATACGCAGTATTTT.